A single sample is the source of the 27 T cell receptor beta chains below, sequenced in a study of cytomegalovirus exposure and HLA in healthy donors. 60 Vbeta and 13 Jbeta primers were used in PCR. TCRdb keeps only in-frame clones here, not all; method: immunoSEQ multiplex PCR. This table holds 100,000 to 120,000 clones, approximately 81% found once. Material: PBMCs. Source of these receptors: a man aged 25-45 years in good health and CMV-seronegative.

The chain recombines TRBV5-5 with TRBJ1-1, with TRBD1 matching 7 bases. Germline CDR1 SGHKS, CDR2 YYEKEE (reference sequence). V shed 10 bases, J shed 3 bases, and the junction held 9 bases outside the gene matches. This CDR3 spans 13 amino acids. CDR3 DNA sequence: TGTGCCGCGGCACAGGGGACGGACACTGAAGCTTTCTTT. Its translation: CAAAQGTDTEAFF.

This chain links TRBV7-6 with TRBJ2-3; 10 bases line up with TRBD1. The CDR3 runs 18 residues. Trimming cost V 5 bases and J 2 bases; bases outside gene matches: 13. Germline CDR1 and CDR2: SGHVS and FNYEAQ. The CDR3 region is CASSARQGAYVNTDTQYF. The CDR3 bases are TGTGCCAGCAGCGCACGACAGGGGGCCTACGTTAACACAGATACGCAGTATTTT.

Concerning this clone itself: At one of its ends the junction is not consistent with the germline gene, which may arise from a read error. V gene TRBV7-9 combines with J gene TRBJ2-5, with no clear D. Looked up from germline, CDR1 is SEHNR and CDR2 is FQNEAQ (reference sequence). There are 12 residues in the CDR3. The DNA of the CDR3 is TGTTCCAGCAGCTTATCTTCGGAGACCCAGTACTTC. Translated: CSSSLSSETQYF.

This clone has just one count. This chain joins TRBV29-1 and TRBJ1-1, with D perhaps TRBD1 (6 bases). The CDR3 loop spans 13 amino acids. With 6 bases removed from V and 1 base from J, the gap between germline ends came to 12 bases. In germline, CDR1 is SQVTM, CDR2 ANQGSEA. The CDR3 region is CSVEKQGNTEAFF. CDR3 in DNA: TGCAGCGTAGAAAAACAGGGGAACACTGAAGCTTTCTTT.

This sequence joins TRBV30 and TRBJ1-1; 10 positions match TRBD1. The CDR3 has 15 residues. Germline trimming cut 3 bases from V and 5 bases from J; bases unmatched to any gene: 9. CDR1 GTSNPN and CDR2 SVGIG come from the germline V gene (reference sequence). This CDR3 reads CAWSADRGRVTEAFF. The CDR3 region has the DNA TGTGCCTGGAGCGCCGACAGGGGGCGGGTAACTGAAGCTTTCTTT.

The CDR3 here is CASSQGLASSYNEQFF. The CDR3 coding sequence is TGCGCCAGCAGCCAAGGACTAGCGTCTTCCTACAATGAGCAGTTCTTC. V gene TRBV4-3 combines with J gene TRBJ2-1; 8 bases line up with TRBD2. Trimming took 1 base from V and 1 from J; bases not matched to a gene: 3. From germline, CDR1 is LGHNA and CDR2 YSLEER. There are 16 residues in the CDR3.

CDR3 protein: CASSPGLNNEKLFF. The DNA of the CDR3 is TGTGCCAGCAGCCCGGGACTGAATAATGAAAAACTGTTTTTT. The chain uses TRBV11-2 and TRBJ1-4; possible D gene TRBD1, 5 bases. The germline V gene encodes CDR1 SGHAT and CDR2 FQNNGV. The CDR3 is 14 residues long. Trimming left V 5 bases short and J 4 bases short, with 11 bases between.

The chain combines TRBV9 with TRBJ1-1; D remains unclear. CDR1 is SGDLS and CDR2 is YYNGEE in the germline V gene. Trimming stripped 0 bases from V and 3 bases from J, with 12 bases between. The CDR3 consists of 15 residues. The CDR3 loop is CASSVAPTVDTEAFF. The CDR3 nucleotides are TGTGCCAGCAGCGTAGCCCCGACTGTGGACACTGAAGCTTTCTTT.

This rearrangement joins TRBV28 to TRBJ2-3, with 16 bases matching TRBD2. The CDR3 loop spans 18 amino acids. With 6 bases clipped from V and 0 bases from J, the junction kept 6 bases outside the gene matches. Germline loops: CDR1 MDHEN, CDR2 SYDVKM. The CDR3 reads CASSPGLAGGMSTDTQYF. The CDR3 region has the DNA TGTGCCAGCAGCCCGGGACTAGCGGGAGGGATGAGCACAGATACGCAGTATTTT.

The chain carries TRBV7-9 and TRBJ1-4, with TRBD1 as a possible D gene (6 bases). Trimming shortened V by 5 bases and J by 7 bases, and 14 bases separated the two germline ends. There are 14 residues in the CDR3. CDR1 and CDR2 (germline): SEHNR, FQNEAQ (reference sequence). CDR3 region: CASSTQGRVEKLFF. For the CDR3, the DNA is TGTGCCAGCAGCACACAGGGTCGAGTTGAAAAACTGTTTTTT.

V usage is TRBV19 and J usage is TRBJ1-3; 7 nucleotides align to TRBD1. V gave up 6 bases and J gave up 2 bases; unmatched junction bases: 4. The CDR3 spans 14 residues. Per germline, CDR1 LNHDA and CDR2 SQIVND (reference sequence). This CDR3 reads CASRLTGTGNTIYF. DNA of the CDR3: TGTGCCAGTAGGCTGACAGGGACTGGAAACACCATATATTTT.

This sequence joins TRBV5-6 and TRBJ1-2, with D tentatively TRBD1 (5 bases). The V end was cut by 2 bases, the J end by 8 bases, with 19 bases between. This CDR3 comprises 15 residues. The germline V gene has CDR1 SGHDT and CDR2 YYEEEE. The CDR3 nucleotides are TGTGCCAGCAGCTTTGGGGGAGGAGAGGGGAAAGGCTACACCTTC. Translating it yields CASSFGGGEGKGYTF.

The chain has TRBV2 and TRBJ2-7; 10 bases are a match to TRBD1. The V gene's germline CDR1 is SNHLY and CDR2 FYNNEI. The CDR3 is 13 amino acids. J was trimmed by 4 bases and V by 5 bases; bases with no gene match: 2. The CDR3 DNA is TGTGCCAGCAGTCCGGACAGGGGGTACGAGCAGTACTTC. It yields the protein CASSPDRGYEQYF.

The gene calls are TRBV6-5 and TRBJ1-2, with 9 bases matching TRBD1. This CDR3 has 16 amino acids. The V gene end was trimmed by 0 bases and the J gene end by 7 bases; junction bases not matched to a gene: 9. CDR1 and CDR2 from the germline V gene are MNHEY and SVGAGI. CDR3 protein: CASSYSRGQGFRGYTF. In nucleotides, the CDR3 is TGTGCCAGCAGTTACTCTCGGGGACAGGGTTTCCGTGGCTACACCTTC.

This clone has just a few counts. The chain is built from TRBV29-1 and TRBJ2-1; 10 bases line up with TRBD2. This CDR3 spans 14 amino acids. The germline V gene has CDR1 SQVTM and CDR2 ANQGSEA. V shed 4 bases and J 6 bases; nucleotides not matched to a gene: 6. The CDR3 spells CSVAPSGRGNEQFF. The CDR3 nucleotides read TGCAGCGTTGCACCTAGCGGGAGAGGCAATGAGCAGTTCTTC.

This chain joins TRBV11-2 and TRBJ2-3, with D possibly TRBD2 on 6 matching bases. The CDR3 consists of 17 residues. Germline V gene data show CDR1 as SGHAT and CDR2 as FQNNGV. With 2 bases removed from V and 8 bases from J, the gap between germline ends came to 23 bases. CDR3 region: CASSLNSGAPPFATQYF. CDR3 coding DNA: TGTGCCAGCAGCTTAAATAGCGGAGCGCCCCCCTTTGCTACGCAGTATTTT.

V and J are TRBV5-4 and TRBJ2-7, with TRBD2 identical over 9 bases. The CDR3 is 14 residues long. The V gene's germline CDR1 is SGHNT and CDR2 YYREEE (reference sequence). V dropped 1 base and J dropped 3; count of bases not matched to a gene: 2. CDR3 loop: CASSLRTSDYEQYF. CDR3 nucleotides: TGTGCCAGCAGCTTGCGGACTAGCGACTACGAGCAGTACTTC.

This clone occurred a few times. The gene calls are TRBV4-3 and TRBJ2-3; 7 bases agree with TRBD2. CDR3 size: 14 residues. The ends lost 5 bases at V and 3 bases at J; junction bases unmatched: 5. Germline CDR1 LGHNA, CDR2 YSLEER. This CDR3 reads CASSISGATDTQYF. CDR3 in DNA: TGCGCCAGCAGCATAAGCGGGGCTACAGATACGCAGTATTTT.

The sample holds one count of this clone. This chain joins TRBV28 and TRBJ1-5, with D uncertain. The V end lost 3 bases, the J end lost 2 bases, and 8 bases lay between the germline ends. Germline loops: CDR1 MDHEN, CDR2 SYDVKM. The CDR3 runs 14 residues. This CDR3 is CASSFGLGNQPQHF. The CDR3 region has the DNA TGTGCCAGCAGTTTTGGGCTGGGCAATCAGCCCCAGCATTTT.

This clone has only one observation. The chain joins TRBV27 to TRBJ2-3; weak D call: TRBD1 (5 bases). V gave up 4 bases and J gave up 5 bases, with 7 bases separating them. The CDR3 has 12 residues. Looked up from germline, CDR1 is MNHEY and CDR2 is SMNVEV (reference sequence). CDR3 loop: CASSYQGDTQYF. Here the CDR3 DNA reads TGTGCCAGCAGTTACCAGGGAGATACGCAGTATTTT.

CDR3 residues: CASSSPVGPRSSYEQYF. DNA for the CDR3: TGTGCCAGCAGCTCCCCAGTGGGTCCCCGGAGCTCCTACGAGCAGTACTTC. The V call is TRBV11-2, the J call TRBJ2-7; no definite D call. Trimming stripped 4 bases from V and 0 bases from J, with 19 bases between. This CDR3 has 17 amino acids. The germline V gene has CDR1 SGHAT and CDR2 FQNNGV.

The chain has TRBV6-5 and TRBJ2-1, with TRBD2 identical over 9 bases. CDR1 and CDR2 from the germline V gene are MNHEY and SVGAGI. The V gene end was trimmed by 5 bases and the J gene end by 5 bases; junction bases not matched to a gene: 7. The CDR3 extends over 15 amino acids. CDR3 amino acids: CASSPRLAVHNEQFF. DNA of the CDR3: TGTGCCAGCAGTCCGCGACTAGCGGTTCACAATGAGCAGTTCTTC.

The V call is TRBV1, the J call TRBJ2-1; the D segment call TRBD1 is taken from the table without a DNA check. TRBV1 is designated a pseudogene. This CDR3 is built from 14 residues. The CDR3 nucleotides read TGCACCAGCAGCCCGCCGGACATCTACAATGAGCAGTTCTTC. This gives the protein CTSSPPDIYNEQFF.

V gene TRBV7-9 combines with J gene TRBJ2-1, with 13 bases fitting TRBD2. With V trimmed by 7 bases and J by 8 bases, 14 bases remained unmatched. There are 17 residues in the CDR3. In germline, CDR1 is SEHNR, CDR2 FQNEAQ (reference sequence). In DNA, the CDR3 is TGTGCCAGCAACCGACTAGCGGGGGGCCAGCTGGGGGATGAGCAGTTCTTC. Translation: CASNRLAGGQLGDEQFF. Looking up the rest from reference TRBV7-9 and TRBJ2-1 gives the full variable domain: DTGVSQNPRHKITKRGQNVTFRCDPISEHNRLYWYRQTLGQGPEFLTYFQNEAQLEKSRLLSDRFSAERPKGSFSTLEIQRTEQGDSAMYLCASNRLAGGQLGDEQFFGPGTRLTVL.

This sequence joins TRBV5-1 and TRBJ2-7; 8 nucleotides agree with TRBD2. From germline, CDR1 is SGHRS and CDR2 YFSETQ. Trimming at V came to 4 bases and at J to 9 bases, leaving 9 bases not matched to a gene. This CDR3 region has 13 residues. The CDR3 DNA follows: TGCGCCAGCAGCCCTGGGACTAGTGCGGTGCAGTACTTC. This encodes CASSPGTSAVQYF.

This clone turned up a few times. The V call is TRBV15, the J call TRBJ1-2, with 7 bases lining up with TRBD1. Germline trimming cut 1 base from V and 4 bases from J; bases unmatched to any gene: 9. CDR1 is LNHNV and CDR2 is YYDKDF in the germline V gene (reference sequence). CDR3 length equals 16 residues. CDR3 loop: CATSRGGDSNLYGYTF. DNA for the CDR3: TGTGCCACCAGCAGAGGGGGGGACAGTAACCTCTATGGCTACACCTTC.

CDR3 amino acids: CASSLSTHSDGYTF. CDR3 bases: TGTGCCAGCAGCTTATCCACGCACAGTGATGGCTACACCTTC. The chain employs TRBV7-8 and TRBJ1-2, with D uncertain. The CDR3 sequence is 14 residues long. Trimming shortened V by 2 bases and J by 6 bases, and 13 bases separated the two germline ends. Germline V lookup: CDR1 SGHVS, CDR2 FQNEAQ. Together with reference TRBV7-8 and TRBJ1-2, the CDR3 gives the full variable domain: GAGVSQSPRYKVAKRGQDVALRCDPISGHVSLFWYQQALGQGPEFLTYFQNEAQLDKSGLPSDRFFAERPEGSVSTLKIQRTQQEDSAVYLCASSLSTHSDGYTFGSGTRLTVV.